This T cell receptor beta chain derives from a study of T-cell memory formation after mild COVID-19. Regarding the study as a whole: Chiefly within CM and EM were the contracting CD4+ clones; CD8+ ones were within EMRA.

TCRdb re-derived calls from the 5' RACE reads in MiXCR, one entry per CDR3 protein. Of 250,000 or so distinct CDR3 sequences listed, around 10% are singletons. Per the germline V gene, CDR1 is SNHLY and CDR2 is FYNNEI. This CDR3 has 14 residues. V was pared by 1 base and J by 5 bases, with 6 bases between. With respect to this clonotype: Its antigen is still unknown.

This rearrangement joins TRBV2 to TRBJ1-6; D is perhaps TRBD1 (5 bases). The receptor was derived from a man aged 18 to 35 who had mild COVID-19 (a few samples of this study predate the infection). Cell type and time point are not known. Material: PBMCs or a T cell subset sorted from them (not recorded which). CDR3 DNA: TGTGCCAGCAGTGAAGTAGGGGATAATTCACCCCTCCACTTT. It encodes CASSEVGDNSPLHF.